One and the same sample provided the 15 T cell receptor beta chains below, sequenced in a study of PD-1 blockade in classical Hodgkin lymphoma. In every patient, relapse followed autologous stem cell transplantation, while exposure to brentuximab vedotin differed. Profiled with immunoSEQ multiplex PCR; TCRdb holds only in-frame clones, not every one. There are around 96,000 clones in the sample; around 80% occur only once, and approximately 12% lies in the top ten. Here the sequenced sample was peripheral blood mononuclear cells (PBMCs), taken at baseline. The source is a human donor with classical Hodgkin lymphoma.

The chain has TRBV7-2 and TRBJ2-7; D gene unclear. CDR1 is SGHTA, CDR2 FQGNSA, per germline. The CDR3 is 14 amino acids. V lost 5 bases and J 2 bases, leaving 13 bases between the germline ends. CDR3 region: CASSLDLVAYEQYF. The CDR3 nucleotides read TGTGCCAGCAGCCTGGACCTCGTAGCCTACGAGCAGTACTTC.

The gene calls are TRBV5-4 and TRBJ1-4; TRBD1 is a possible D gene (6 bases). The V end lost 0 bases, the J end lost 7 bases, and 13 bases lay between the germline ends. Germline CDR1 SGHNT, CDR2 YYREEE (reference sequence). This CDR3 spans 15 amino acids. The CDR3 region has the DNA TGTGCCAGCAGCTTGGGGGGGGCTAGAGTTGAAAAACTGTTTTTT. Translation: CASSLGGARVEKLFF.

The J gene is TRBJ2-5, the V gene TRBV4-1, with 12 positions matching TRBD2. Trimming at V came to 3 bases and at J to 1 base, leaving 15 bases not matched to a gene. Looked up from germline, CDR1 is MGHRA and CDR2 is YSYEKL. This CDR3 has 20 amino acids. CDR3 region: CASSQRLAGAIPGGQETQYF. DNA of the CDR3: TGCGCCAGCAGCCAGAGACTAGCGGGAGCCATTCCGGGTGGCCAAGAGACCCAGTACTTC.

This chain joins TRBV4-1 and TRBJ2-7; 7 bases line up with TRBD2. V lost 4 bases, J lost 4 bases, and 10 bases stayed unmatched. CDR3 length equals 15 residues. Germline CDR1 MGHRA, CDR2 YSYEKL. In DNA form, the CDR3 reads TGCGCCAGCAGCCCGACCGGGACTAAGTTTTACGAGCAGTACTTC. Amino acids: CASSPTGTKFYEQYF.

In this sample, this clone turned up once. The J gene is TRBJ2-3, the V gene TRBV7-2; D not certain. Per the germline V gene, CDR1 is SGHTA and CDR2 is FQGNSA. V was trimmed by 0 bases and J by 4 bases, leaving 11 bases between them. The CDR3 is 15 amino acids. CDR3 nucleotide sequence: TGTGCCAGCAGCTTAGCACGGCCCGCGGCAGATACGCAGTATTTT. Protein product: CASSLARPAADTQYF.

The rearrangement joins TRBV28 to TRBJ1-5, with TRBD1 matching 7 bases. This CDR3 region has 19 residues. Germline CDR1 is MDHEN and CDR2 is SYDVKM. The V gene end was trimmed by 1 base and the J gene end by 0 bases; junction bases not matched to a gene: 12. Here the CDR3 reads CASSLLPQGMYLSNQPQHF. In DNA form, the CDR3 reads TGTGCCAGCAGTTTATTGCCACAGGGGATGTACCTTAGCAATCAGCCCCAGCATTTT.

The chain uses TRBV5-1 and TRBJ2-1, with 7 bases fitting TRBD2. This CDR3 spans 15 amino acids. The V and J ends lost 1 base and 5 bases, in that order; junction bases with no gene match: 6. The germline gives CDR1 SGHRS, CDR2 YFSETQ. The CDR3 nucleotides read TGCGCCAGCAGCTTGTGGTCTAGCGGAAACAATGAGCAGTTCTTC. It encodes CASSLWSSGNNEQFF.

V is TRBV5-4 and J is TRBJ2-1, with D possibly TRBD2 on 6 matching bases. This CDR3 contains 15 residues. CDR1 is SGHNT, CDR2 YYREEE, per germline (reference sequence). V was shortened by 2 bases and J by 9 bases, with 18 bases between the two germline ends. CDR3 protein: CASSLDGSGGAEQFF. CDR3 DNA sequence: TGTGCCAGCAGCTTAGACGGGAGCGGAGGCGCTGAGCAGTTCTTC.

This sequence joins TRBV7-9 and TRBJ2-7, with TRBD1 as a possible D gene (5 bases). The CDR3 has 11 amino acids. Germline V gene lookup returns CDR1 SEHNR and CDR2 FQNEAQ (reference sequence). The V gene lost 5 bases and the J gene lost 9 bases, with 11 bases spanning the gap. The CDR3 loop reads CASSPGHAQYF. The CDR3, as DNA: TGTGCCAGCAGCCCCGGACACGCGCAGTACTTC.

The chain combines TRBV7-9 with TRBJ2-2; D might be TRBD1 or TRBD2, each matching 5 bases. Germline values: CDR1 SEHNR, CDR2 FQNEAQ (reference sequence). This CDR3 contains 14 residues. V was cut by 2 bases and J by 7 bases, with 11 bases left in between. CDR3 residues: CASSLTGTDGELFF. The DNA of the CDR3 is TGTGCCAGCAGCTTAACCGGGACCGACGGGGAGCTGTTTTTT.

The gene calls are TRBV10-3 and TRBJ2-3; TRBD2 agrees at 7 bases. The CDR3 loop spans 12 amino acids. J lost 2 bases, V lost 9 bases, and 2 bases had no gene match. The germline V gene has CDR1 ENHRY and CDR2 SYGVKD. The CDR3 loop is CAIAGFTDTQYF. The CDR3 DNA reads as TGTGCCATAGCGGGATTCACAGATACGCAGTATTTT.

The rearrangement links TRBV27 to TRBJ1-2, with D perhaps matching TRBD1 (6 bases). The CDR3 covers 13 residues. The V gene's germline CDR1 is MNHEY and CDR2 SMNVEV (reference sequence). Trimming shortened V by 0 bases and J by 4 bases, and 6 bases separated the two germline ends. CDR3 loop: CASSLSQGYGYTF. CDR3 coding DNA: TGTGCCAGCAGTTTATCACAGGGCTATGGCTACACCTTC.

The chain links TRBV5-8 to TRBJ2-1; tentative D call: TRBD2 (6 bases). Germline V lookup: CDR1 SGHTS, CDR2 YDEGEE. Trimming removed 4 bases from V and 0 bases from J, with 14 bases in between. The CDR3 is 16 amino acids. CDR3 coding DNA: TGTGCCAGCAGCCGATTAGCGGCGAGCTCCTACAATGAGCAGTTCTTC. This gives the protein CASSRLAASSYNEQFF.

The rearrangement uses TRBV28 and TRBJ2-7, with TRBD1 matching over 8 bases. Germline CDR1 reads MDHEN; CDR2 reads SYDVKM. This CDR3 contains 15 residues. J lost 2 bases, V lost 1 base, and 4 bases had no gene match. The CDR3 here is CASSLSMGQAYEQYF. In DNA, the CDR3 is TGTGCCAGCAGTTTATCCATGGGACAGGCCTACGAGCAGTACTTC.

This clone was detected once. This sequence joins TRBV28 and TRBJ1-2; 7 nucleotides agree with TRBD1. The ends lost 0 bases at V and 8 bases at J; junction bases unmatched: 9. The CDR3 loop spans 15 amino acids. Germline CDR1 reads MDHEN; CDR2 reads SYDVKM. CDR3 DNA: TGTGCCAGCAGTTTATGGCAGACAGGGAAAGGAGGCTACACCTTC. Protein: CASSLWQTGKGGYTF.